Below, 20 T cell receptor beta chains from the same sample are listed, as sequenced in a study of human T cells and chemical hapten exposure. MiXCR, applied by TCRdb to the RACE reads, yields one record per CDR3 protein. The repertoire holds 100,000 or so distinct CDR3 sequences, with under 40% as singletons. Time point reported: patch test 3, about 24 weeks after DPC sensitization. The treatment is: therapeutic diphenylcyclopropenone sensitization with weekly scalp DPC. Sequenced here: whole blood, sampled in connection with sensitization to the hapten diphenylcyclopropenone (DPC). The receptors stem from a man aged 40-49 years with alopecia areata. Some clones in this sample may be carry-over from other donors' samples.

The chain uses TRBV6-1 and TRBJ2-3; D gene ambiguous. CDR3 length equals 13 residues. The V end was cut by 2 bases, the J end by 2 bases, with 5 bases between. The germline V gene has CDR1 MNHNS and CDR2 SASEGT. This CDR3 reads CASSEYYTDTQYF. In DNA form, the CDR3 reads TGTGCCAGCAGTGAATATTACACAGATACGCAGTATTTT.

The V gene is TRBV29-1, the J gene TRBJ2-5; tentatively, D is TRBD1 (6 bases). The germline gives CDR1 SQVTM, CDR2 ANQGSEA. The V and J ends lost 5 bases and 1 base respectively, with 8 bases between them. The CDR3 covers 12 residues. CDR3 residues: CSVYRAQETQYF. CDR3 in DNA: TGCAGCGTTTACAGGGCCCAAGAGACCCAGTACTTC.

The chain carries TRBV28 and TRBJ2-7; D not resolved. This CDR3 comprises 13 residues. V was cut by 6 bases and J by 2 bases, with 11 bases left in between. Germline CDR1 reads MDHEN; CDR2 reads SYDVKM. The CDR3 sequence: CASRYRAPYEQYF. For the CDR3, the DNA is TGTGCCAGCAGGTACCGGGCCCCCTACGAGCAGTACTTC.

The chain recombines TRBV12-3 or TRBV12-4 with TRBJ2-5, with TRBD2 matching 10 bases. The V segment lost 3 bases and the J segment 4 bases; nucleotides outside the gene matches: 5. CDR3 size: 15 residues. The CDR3 DNA sequence: TGTGCCAGCAGTTTGGGAGCGGGAGGGCCAGAGACCCAGTACTTC. Amino acid sequence: CASSLGAGGPETQYF.

The genes are TRBV4-3 and TRBJ2-7; no firm D call. Trimming pared 8 bases from V and 0 bases from J, leaving 29 bases between. Germline V gene data show CDR1 as LGHNA and CDR2 as YSLEER. CDR3 size: 19 residues. The CDR3 DNA reads as TGCGCCAGCGTCGGTGTAAGGGTTACGGCCACAAGGAGCTCCTACGAGCAGTACGTC. It codes for CASVGVRVTATRSSYEQYV.

The sample holds a few counts of this clonotype. V is TRBV6-5 and J is TRBJ2-3; D uncertain. Germline assignment: CDR1 MNHEY and CDR2 SVGAGI. Trimming pared 4 bases from V and 6 bases from J, leaving 11 bases between. The CDR3 length is 13 residues. CDR3 loop: CASSSTNSDTQYF. The CDR3 DNA sequence: TGTGCCAGCAGTTCGACGAACTCGGATACGCAGTATTTT.

The chain combines TRBV9 with TRBJ2-5; TRBD1 might be the D (6 bases). Trimming stripped 4 bases from V and 7 bases from J, with 23 bases between. Germline values: CDR1 SGDLS, CDR2 YYNGEE. CDR3 length equals 16 residues. The CDR3 DNA sequence: TGTGCCAGCAGCCTAGGGGACACACAATCAAGAGCGACCCAGTACTTC. Amino acids: CASSLGDTQSRATQYF.

This chain connects TRBV7-2 to TRBJ1-1; D is possibly TRBD1 (5 bases). This CDR3 spans 16 amino acids. Deletions cut 1 base from V and 4 bases from J, with 16 bases between. Germline V CDR1 and CDR2: SGHTA, FQGNSA. The CDR3 sequence is CASSLGSLGGGTEAFF. In DNA, the CDR3 is TGTGCCAGCAGCTTAGGGAGTCTGGGGGGGGGCACTGAAGCTTTCTTT.

This clonotype has a handful of counts. V and J are TRBV7-3 and TRBJ2-1; 9 bases map to TRBD2. CDR3 length: 15 amino acids. The V and J ends lost 5 bases and 12 bases, in that order; junction bases with no gene match: 14. Germline V gene data show CDR1 as SGHTA and CDR2 as FQGTGA. CDR3 loop: CASSLGLAGREGQFF. DNA for the CDR3: TGTGCCAGCAGCCTGGGACTAGCCGGCAGGGAGGGGCAGTTCTTC.

The chain carries TRBV7-8 and TRBJ1-5; D is ambiguous. CDR1 is SGHVS and CDR2 is FQNEAQ in the germline V gene. V lost 5 bases, J lost 5 bases, and 10 bases lay in between. This CDR3 is built from 13 residues. DNA of the CDR3: TGTGCCAGCAGCCGCGTCCAATATCAGCCCCAGCATTTT. This sequence encodes CASSRVQYQPQHF. Combining the CDR3 with reference TRBV7-8 and TRBJ1-5 gives the whole variable domain GAGVSQSPRYKVAKRGQDVALRCDPISGHVSLFWYQQALGQGPEFLTYFQNEAQLDKSGLPSDRFFAERPEGSVSTLKIQRTQQEDSAVYLCASSRVQYQPQHFGDGTRLSIL.

This clonotype was observed a few times. This chain uses TRBV9 with TRBJ2-1, with no clear D. The CDR3 is made up of 12 amino acids. Germline V CDR1 and CDR2: SGDLS, YYNGEE. Trimming pared 0 bases from V and 8 bases from J, leaving 6 bases between. CDR3 residues: CASSVAAHEQFF. CDR3 nucleotide sequence: TGTGCCAGCAGCGTAGCGGCCCATGAGCAGTTCTTC.

The chain has TRBV19 and TRBJ2-1; 9 positions agree with TRBD2. Germline CDR1 and CDR2: LNHDA and SQIVND (reference sequence). The ends lost 4 bases at V and 2 bases at J; junction bases unmatched: 27. The CDR3 contains 23 residues. CDR3 in DNA: TGTGCCAGTAGTAATTTGAGGGCCCGTTGGGCTAGCGGGACTACCTTCGCCTACAATGAGCAGTTCTTC. Translating it yields CASSNLRARWASGTTFAYNEQFF.

V and J are TRBV12-3 or TRBV12-4 and TRBJ1-4; 8 bases are a match to TRBD1. The CDR3 runs 15 residues. V lost 1 base and J lost 4; bases outside the gene matches: 2. CDR3 loop: CASSLGGQVNEKLFF. In DNA form, the CDR3 reads TGTGCCAGCAGTTTAGGGGGACAGGTTAATGAAAAACTGTTTTTT.

This clonotype was recorded a few times. This chain uses TRBV7-8 with TRBJ2-7; 11 bases line up with TRBD1. Trimming removed 3 bases from V and 6 bases from J; junction bases left unmatched: 7. This CDR3 contains 15 residues. CDR1 is SGHVS and CDR2 is FQNEAQ in the germline V gene. The CDR3, as DNA: TGTGCCAGCAGCTTCAACCGGGACAGGGGGTCCGAGCAGTACGTC. Amino acid sequence: CASSFNRDRGSEQYV.

This sequence joins TRBV6-6 and TRBJ2-6, with no clear D. Looked up from germline, CDR1 is MNHNY and CDR2 is SVGAGI (reference sequence). V lost 10 bases, J lost 0 bases, and 7 bases lay in between. CDR3 size: 13 residues. The CDR3 loop is CATASSGANVLTF. For the CDR3, the DNA is TGTGCCACCGCGAGCTCTGGGGCCAACGTCCTGACTTTC.

This chain connects TRBV7-8 to TRBJ1-1, with 9 bases aligning to TRBD1. The CDR3 loop spans 14 amino acids. V gave up 6 bases and J gave up 4 bases; unmatched junction bases: 6. Germline CDR1 is SGHVS and CDR2 is FQNEAQ. Here the CDR3 reads CASRMTGGVTEAFF. CDR3 bases: TGTGCCAGCAGGATGACAGGGGGAGTCACTGAAGCTTTCTTT.

V gene TRBV12-3 or TRBV12-4 combines with J gene TRBJ2-2; 7 nucleotides agree with TRBD1. CDR3 length equals 16 residues. The V gene end was trimmed by 3 bases and the J gene end by 5 bases; junction bases not matched to a gene: 9. The CDR3 reads CASSLGTGARTGELFF. CDR3 coding DNA: TGTGCCAGCAGTTTGGGTACAGGGGCACGAACCGGGGAGCTGTTTTTT.

This clonotype was counted a single time. V is TRBV7-3 and J is TRBJ1-1; TRBD1 matches 9 bases. The CDR3 covers 16 residues. The ends lost 4 bases at V and 5 bases at J; junction bases unmatched: 11. Germline-derived CDR1 and CDR2 are SGHTA and FQGTGA. This CDR3 is CASSSTGTGKKTEAFF. The CDR3 DNA reads TGTGCCAGCAGCTCGACCGGGACAGGGAAGAAAACTGAAGCTTTCTTT. Variable domain in full (rest from reference TRBV7-3 and TRBJ1-1): GAGVSQTPSNKVTEKGKYVELRCDPISGHTALYWYRQSLGQGPEFLIYFQGTGAADDSGLPNDRFFAVRPEGSVSTLKIQRTERGDSAVYLCASSSTGTGKKTEAFFGQGTRLTVV.

About this clonotype: The junction departs from germline at one end; a sequencing error may be responsible. The genes are TRBV20-1 and TRBJ2-3, with unresolved D. The CDR3 covers 16 residues. CDR1 and CDR2 from the germline V gene are DFQATT and SNEGSKA (reference sequence). CDR3 in DNA: TGCAGTGCTAGAGATCTTGCTATAGGACGATCAGATACGCGGTATTTT. It encodes CSARDLAIGRSDTRYF.

This clonotype was detected a few times. The CDR3 loop reads CASSPQGLGSPLHF. CDR3 coding DNA: TGTGCCAGCAGTCCTCAGGGTTTGGGCTCACCCCTCCACTTT. This chain uses TRBV12-3 or TRBV12-4 with TRBJ1-6, with a possible D match to TRBD1 (5 bases). Trimming left V 5 bases short and J 10 bases short, with 15 bases between. This CDR3 comprises 14 residues.